This T cell receptor (beta chain) stems from a study of T cells in Graves' hyperthyroidism and ophthalmopathy. Study background: Prior to any treatment, at the point of initial diagnosis, peripheral blood was collected. The study, taken as a whole, reports: Ophthalmopathy got predicted by the model a median around 6.8 months before its onset. Most expanded thyroid clonotypes above 0.001 recurred in blood.

In germline, CDR1 is SGHTA, CDR2 FQGTGA. The CDR3 has 13 amino acids. V was pared by 4 bases and J by 8 bases, with 11 bases between. This clonotype was counted a few times. Its antigen is not known. RNA transcripts provided the source from which TCR beta CDR3 regions were amplified. A set of HTBI primers served as the primers for a first-round RT-PCR of the TCR CDR3. MiXCR, run by TCRdb on the multiplex PCR reads, gives a single entry per CDR3 protein. The repertoire has 400,000 to 600,000 distinct CDR3 sequences, 16% of them found once; the top ten carry 29%. Every diagnosis used clinical symptoms, serum thyroxine and TRAb, thyroid ultrasound and orbital computed tomography.

The sequence derives from a woman aged 25 to 39 with Graves' ophthalmopathy. Input material: blood. The V and J genes are TRBV7-3 and TRBJ2-2; D possibly corresponds to TRBD1 (6 bases). CDR3 in DNA: TGTGCCAGCAGCTCGACAGGTCCTGGGGAGCTGTTTTTT. It is translated as CASSSTGPGELFF.